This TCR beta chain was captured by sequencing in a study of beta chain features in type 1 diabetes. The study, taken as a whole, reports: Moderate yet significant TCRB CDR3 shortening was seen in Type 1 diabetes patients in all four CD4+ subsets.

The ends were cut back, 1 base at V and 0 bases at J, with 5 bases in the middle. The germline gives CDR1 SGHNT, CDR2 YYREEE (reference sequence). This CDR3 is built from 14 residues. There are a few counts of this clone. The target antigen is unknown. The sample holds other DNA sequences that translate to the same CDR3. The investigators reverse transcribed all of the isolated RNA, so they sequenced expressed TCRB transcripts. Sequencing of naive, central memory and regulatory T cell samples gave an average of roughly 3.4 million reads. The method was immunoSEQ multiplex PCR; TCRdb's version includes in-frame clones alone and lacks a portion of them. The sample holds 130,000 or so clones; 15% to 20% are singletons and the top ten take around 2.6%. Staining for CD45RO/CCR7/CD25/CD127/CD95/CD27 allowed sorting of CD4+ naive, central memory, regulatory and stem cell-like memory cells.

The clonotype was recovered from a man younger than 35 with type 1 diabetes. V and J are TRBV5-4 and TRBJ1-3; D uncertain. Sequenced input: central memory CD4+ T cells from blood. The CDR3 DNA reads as TGTGCCAGCAGCTTGCGTGGCTCTGGAAACACCATATATTTT. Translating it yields CASSLRGSGNTIYF.